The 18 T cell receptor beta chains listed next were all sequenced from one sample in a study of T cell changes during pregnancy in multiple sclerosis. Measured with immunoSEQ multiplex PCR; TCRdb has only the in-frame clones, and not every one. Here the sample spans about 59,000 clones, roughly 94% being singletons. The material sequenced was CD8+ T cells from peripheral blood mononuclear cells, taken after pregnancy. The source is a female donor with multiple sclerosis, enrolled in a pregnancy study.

CDR3 in DNA: TGTGCCAGCAGCTGGACAGAGCAAGAGACCCAGTACTTC. Its translation is CASSWTEQETQYF. This rearrangement joins TRBV6-5 to TRBJ2-5; the D gene is possibly TRBD1 (6 bases). The CDR3 length is 13 residues. Looked up from germline, CDR1 is MNHEY and CDR2 is SVGAGI. Trimming stripped 6 bases from V and 2 bases from J, with 10 bases between.

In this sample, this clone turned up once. In DNA, the CDR3 is TGTGCCAGCAGGCCCACTAGCGGGAGTAGGTACGAGCAGTACTTC. It specifies CASRPTSGSRYEQYF. The chain recombines TRBV14 with TRBJ2-7; 11 nucleotides agree with TRBD2. Losses at the gene ends were 6 bases for V and 4 bases for J; bases not matched to a gene: 8. CDR1 and CDR2 from the germline V gene are SGHDN and FVKESK. This CDR3 contains 15 residues.

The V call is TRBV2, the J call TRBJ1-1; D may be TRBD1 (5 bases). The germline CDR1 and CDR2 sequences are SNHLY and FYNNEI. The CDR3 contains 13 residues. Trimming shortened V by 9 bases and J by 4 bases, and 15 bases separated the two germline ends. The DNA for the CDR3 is TGTGCCAGAGTCTTCGTGGGGGGCACTGAAGCTTTCTTT. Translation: CARVFVGGTEAFF.

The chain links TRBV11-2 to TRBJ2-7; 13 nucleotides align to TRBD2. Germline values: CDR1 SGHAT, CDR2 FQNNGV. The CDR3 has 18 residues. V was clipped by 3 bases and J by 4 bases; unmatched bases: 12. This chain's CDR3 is CASSLLVGTSGISYEQYF. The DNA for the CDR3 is TGTGCCAGCAGCTTGTTGGTCGGGACTAGCGGGATTTCATACGAGCAGTACTTC.

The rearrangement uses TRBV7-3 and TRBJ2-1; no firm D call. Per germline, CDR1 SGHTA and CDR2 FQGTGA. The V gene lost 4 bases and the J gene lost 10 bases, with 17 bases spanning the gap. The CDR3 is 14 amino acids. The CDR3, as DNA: TGTGCCAGCAGCTCTAGTCCCGCTCGGCAGGAGCAGTTCTTC. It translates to CASSSSPARQEQFF.

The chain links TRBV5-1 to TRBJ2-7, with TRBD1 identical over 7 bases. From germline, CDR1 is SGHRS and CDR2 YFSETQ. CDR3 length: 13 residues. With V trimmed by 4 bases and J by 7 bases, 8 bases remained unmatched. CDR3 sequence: CASSGAGGWEQYF. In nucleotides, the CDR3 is TGCGCCAGCAGCGGCGCAGGGGGTTGGGAGCAGTACTTC.

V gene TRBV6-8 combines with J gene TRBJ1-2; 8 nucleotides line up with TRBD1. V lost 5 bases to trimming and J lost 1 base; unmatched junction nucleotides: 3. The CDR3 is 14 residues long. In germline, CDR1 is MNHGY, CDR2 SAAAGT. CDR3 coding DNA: TGTGCCAGCAGTGACGACAGGGGTAACTATGGCTACACCTTC. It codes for CASSDDRGNYGYTF.

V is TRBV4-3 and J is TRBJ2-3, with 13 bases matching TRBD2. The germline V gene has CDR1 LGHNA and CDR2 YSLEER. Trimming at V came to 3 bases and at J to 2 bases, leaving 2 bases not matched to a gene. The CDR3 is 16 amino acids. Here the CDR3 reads CASSHGTSGITDTQYF. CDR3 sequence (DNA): TGCGCCAGCAGCCATGGGACTAGCGGGATCACAGATACGCAGTATTTT.

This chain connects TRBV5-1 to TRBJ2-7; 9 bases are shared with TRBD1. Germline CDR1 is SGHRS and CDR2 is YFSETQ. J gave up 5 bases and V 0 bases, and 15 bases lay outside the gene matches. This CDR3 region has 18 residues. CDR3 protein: CASSLEASETGGLHEQYF. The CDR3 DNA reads TGCGCCAGCAGCTTGGAAGCAAGTGAGACAGGGGGTCTCCACGAGCAGTACTTC. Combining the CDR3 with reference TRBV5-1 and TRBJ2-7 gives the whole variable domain KAGVTQTPRYLIKTRGQQVTLSCSPISGHRSVSWYQQTPGQGLQFLFEYFSETQRNKGNFPGRFSGRQFSNSRSEMNVSTLELGDSALYLCASSLEASETGGLHEQYFGPGTRLTVT.

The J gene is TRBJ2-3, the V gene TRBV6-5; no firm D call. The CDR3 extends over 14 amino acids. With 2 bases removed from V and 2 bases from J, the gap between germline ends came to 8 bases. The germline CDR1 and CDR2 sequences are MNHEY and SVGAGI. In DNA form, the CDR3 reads TGTGCCAGCAGTTACCAGAGACTCACAGATACGCAGTATTTT. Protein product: CASSYQRLTDTQYF.

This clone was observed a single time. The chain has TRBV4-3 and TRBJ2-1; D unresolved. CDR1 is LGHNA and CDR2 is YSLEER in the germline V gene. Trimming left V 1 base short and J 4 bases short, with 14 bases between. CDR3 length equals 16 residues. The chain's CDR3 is CASSQARLSGYNEQFF. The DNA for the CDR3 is TGCGCCAGCAGCCAAGCCCGGCTTTCAGGTTACAATGAGCAGTTCTTC.

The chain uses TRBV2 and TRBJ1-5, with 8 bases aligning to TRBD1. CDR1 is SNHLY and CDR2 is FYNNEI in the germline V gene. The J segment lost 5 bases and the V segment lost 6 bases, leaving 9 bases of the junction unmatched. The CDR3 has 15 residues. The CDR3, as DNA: TGTGCCAGCAGGGCCGGACAGGGACGGGATCAGCCCCAGCATTTT. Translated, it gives CASRAGQGRDQPQHF.

In DNA, the CDR3 is TGTGCCAGTAGCCCAGGTGGGGAGCAGTTCTTC. This codes for CASSPGGEQFF. The chain carries TRBV19 and TRBJ2-1, with D hard to call. V lost 6 bases to trimming and J lost 10 bases, with 10 bases between them. Per germline, CDR1 LNHDA and CDR2 SQIVND (reference sequence). CDR3 size: 11 residues.

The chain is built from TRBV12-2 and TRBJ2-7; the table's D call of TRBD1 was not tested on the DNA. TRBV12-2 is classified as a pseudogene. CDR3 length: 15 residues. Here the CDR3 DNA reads TGTGCAAGTCGCTTCCTGGACAGGGTCGCCTACGAGCAGTACTTC. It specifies CASRFLDRVAYEQYF.

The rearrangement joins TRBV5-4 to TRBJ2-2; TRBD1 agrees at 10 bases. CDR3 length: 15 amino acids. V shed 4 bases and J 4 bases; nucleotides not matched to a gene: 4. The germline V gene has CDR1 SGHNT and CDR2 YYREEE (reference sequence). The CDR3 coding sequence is TGTGCCAGCAGCGGGGACAGGGGTGGCACCGGGGAGCTGTTTTTT. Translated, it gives CASSGDRGGTGELFF.

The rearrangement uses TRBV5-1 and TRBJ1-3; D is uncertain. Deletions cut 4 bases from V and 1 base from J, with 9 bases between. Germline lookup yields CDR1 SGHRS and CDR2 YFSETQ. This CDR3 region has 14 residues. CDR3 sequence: CASSTGISGNTIYF. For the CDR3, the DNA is TGCGCCAGCAGCACCGGGATTTCTGGAAACACCATATATTTT. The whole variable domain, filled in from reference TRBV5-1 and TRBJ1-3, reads KAGVTQTPRYLIKTRGQQVTLSCSPISGHRSVSWYQQTPGQGLQFLFEYFSETQRNKGNFPGRFSGRQFSNSRSEMNVSTLELGDSALYLCASSTGISGNTIYFGEGSWLTVV.

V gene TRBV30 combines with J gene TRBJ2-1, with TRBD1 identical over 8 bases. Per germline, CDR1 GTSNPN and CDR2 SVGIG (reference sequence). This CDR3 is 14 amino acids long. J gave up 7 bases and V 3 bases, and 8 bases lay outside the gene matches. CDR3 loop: CAWSTGQGVNEQFF. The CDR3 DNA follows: TGTGCCTGGAGCACCGGACAGGGTGTAAATGAGCAGTTCTTC. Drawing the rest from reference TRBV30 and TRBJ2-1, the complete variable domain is SQTIHQWPATLVQPVGSPLSLECTVEGTSNPNLYWYRQAAGRGLQLLFYSVGIGQISSEVPQNLSASRPQDRQFILSSKKLLLSDSGFYLCAWSTGQGVNEQFFGPGTRLTVL.

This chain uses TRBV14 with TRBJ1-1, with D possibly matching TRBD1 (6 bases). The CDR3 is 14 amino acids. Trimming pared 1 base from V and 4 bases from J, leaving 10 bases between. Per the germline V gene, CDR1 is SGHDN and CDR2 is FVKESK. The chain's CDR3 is CASSQAGGRTEAFF. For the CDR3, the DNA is TGTGCCAGCAGCCAAGCGGGGGGGCGCACTGAAGCTTTCTTT.